A single sample gave rise to the 13 T cell receptor beta chains below, sequenced in a study of blood T cells in healthy people across ages. Then a second PCR, running roughly 6 to 12 cycles, was carried out with a sample-barcoded 5' primer and a J-beta primer mix. Via MiXCR, TCRdb re-called the 5' RACE reads, giving one row per CDR3 protein. This table has around 1,800,000 distinct CDR3 sequences, about 39% appearing once. Sequencing input: blood. Source of these receptors: a human donor in good health.

The gene calls are TRBV27 and TRBJ2-3; 8 bases agree with TRBD2. CDR1 and CDR2 (germline): MNHEY, SMNVEV (reference sequence). V trimming: 2 bases; J trimming: 5 bases; junction bases outside the gene matches: 15. The CDR3 contains 18 residues. The CDR3 region has the DNA TGTGCCAGCAGTTTACGGGGGGGGGCCATTATGGACGAAGATACGCAGTATTTT. This translates into CASSLRGGAIMDEDTQYF.

The sample holds a few counts of this clonotype. The genes are TRBV7-3 and TRBJ2-4; D tentatively reads TRBD1 or TRBD2 (5 bases each). The CDR3 totals 13 residues. Deletions cut 5 bases from V and 7 bases from J, with 12 bases between. CDR1 and CDR2 (germline): SGHTA, FQGTGA. DNA of the CDR3: TGTGCCAGCAGCGACCGGGGCTCGAACATTCAGTACTTC. Amino acid sequence: CASSDRGSNIQYF.

V usage is TRBV28 and J usage is TRBJ1-5; D is perhaps TRBD1 (5 bases). The CDR3 has 15 amino acids. In germline, CDR1 is MDHEN, CDR2 SYDVKM. V shed 5 bases and J shed 0 bases, with 11 bases lying between them. This chain's CDR3 is CASSPSDNSNQPQHF. The CDR3 DNA is TGTGCCAGCAGTCCATCGGACAATAGCAATCAGCCCCAGCATTTT.

The J gene is TRBJ2-2, the V gene TRBV20-1, with D unresolved. CDR3 size: 15 residues. Germline values: CDR1 DFQATT, CDR2 SNEGSKA (reference sequence). Deletions cut 2 bases from V and 1 base from J, with 11 bases between. CDR3 residues: CSARTPSLNTGELFF. DNA of the CDR3: TGCAGTGCTAGAACGCCTAGTCTGAACACCGGGGAGCTGTTTTTT.

The chain links TRBV10-3 to TRBJ2-1; the D gene is possibly TRBD1 (5 bases). This CDR3 region has 14 residues. Germline CDR1 is ENHRY and CDR2 is SYGVKD. Trimming cost V 7 bases and J 6 bases, with 16 bases left between them. Here the CDR3 DNA reads TGTGCCATCAAAGGGGCCTGGGAAAGCAATGAGCAGTTCTTC. Translated: CAIKGAWESNEQFF.

The rearrangement uses TRBV7-2 and TRBJ2-4; a weak D match, TRBD2 (6 bases). The J call may be faulty, since TRBJ2-7 better matches the DNA end. This CDR3 comprises 14 residues. The germline gives CDR1 SGHTA, CDR2 FQGNSA. CDR3 DNA: TGTGCCAGCAGGGAGGGGCCCTACTCAGGCGAGCAGTACTTC. This codes for CASREGPYSGEQYF.

The chain joins TRBV5-1 to TRBJ2-3, with D possibly being TRBD1 or TRBD2 (5 bases each). Germline lookup yields CDR1 SGHRS and CDR2 YFSETQ. The length of the CDR3 is 14 residues. The V and J ends lost 4 bases and 4 bases respectively, with 13 bases between them. The CDR3 is CASSLGTQADTQYF. As DNA, the CDR3 is TGCGCCAGCAGCCTAGGGACCCAGGCAGATACGCAGTATTTT.

The chain joins TRBV24-1 to TRBJ1-2; D ambiguous. Germline V gives CDR1 KGHDR, CDR2 SFDVKD. This CDR3 has 13 residues. Trimming left V 1 base short and J 6 bases short, with 8 bases between. The CDR3 sequence: CATSDLMENGYTF. In DNA, the CDR3 is TGTGCCACCAGTGATTTAATGGAGAATGGCTACACCTTC.

The chain combines TRBV29-1 with TRBJ2-3; TRBD2 aligns across 8 bases. The germline V gene has CDR1 SQVTM and CDR2 ANQGSEA. With V trimmed by 0 bases and J by 2 bases, 10 bases remained unmatched. CDR3 size: 17 residues. DNA for the CDR3: TGCAGCGTTGAAGACTTTGGGACTAGTAGGGCCACAGATACGCAGTATTTT. It translates to CSVEDFGTSRATDTQYF.

This clonotype was found a few times. The J gene is TRBJ1-1, the V gene TRBV29-1; tentatively, D is TRBD1 (5 bases). CDR1 and CDR2 (germline): SQVTM, ANQGSEA. The CDR3 consists of 11 residues. Trimming removed 6 bases at V and 6 bases at J, with 11 bases between. The DNA of the CDR3 is TGCAGCGTCACCGAAGGGGCTGAAGCTTTCTTT. This translates into CSVTEGAEAFF.

The table lists this clonotype with a few counts. The J gene is TRBJ2-7, the V gene TRBV11-2; D is ambiguous. Germline V gives CDR1 SGHAT, CDR2 FQNNGV. This CDR3 is 14 amino acids long. V was pared by 5 bases and J by 2 bases, with 13 bases between. CDR3 nucleotides: TGTGCCAGCAGCCAGAATTCGGGTCCCTACGAGCAGTACTTC. Translating it yields CASSQNSGPYEQYF.

J is TRBJ1-2 and V is TRBV20-1; 8 bases map to TRBD1. Trimming cost V 0 bases and J 3 bases; bases outside gene matches: 12. CDR3 length: 17 residues. The germline V gene has CDR1 DFQATT and CDR2 SNEGSKA (reference sequence). In nucleotides, the CDR3 is TGCAGTGCTAGAGATCCTAGGACAGGGCAGGGAGACTATGGCTACACCTTC. It yields the protein CSARDPRTGQGDYGYTF.

The rearrangement uses TRBV20-1 and TRBJ2-4; D is perhaps TRBD1 or TRBD2 (5 bases each). Trimming removed 4 bases at V and 6 bases at J, with 13 bases between. CDR1 is DFQATT and CDR2 is SNEGSKA in the germline V gene (reference sequence). The CDR3 is 13 residues long. The CDR3 here is CSAKGPGRNIQYF. The DNA of the CDR3 is TGCAGTGCTAAGGGACCTGGGAGAAACATTCAGTACTTC.